A selection of T cell receptor beta chains follows, all from one sample in a study of identical twins. TCRdb processed the 5' RACE reads anew with MiXCR; each CDR3 protein has one entry. The repertoire holds about 730,000 distinct CDR3 sequences, about 20% seen once, with about 4.5% in the top ten. These data also formed part of another study, on T cells expressing NK-cell markers.

The sequencing sample was made of PBMCs. The receptors derive from a woman aged 18-35 years in good health. The CDR3 runs from the conserved cysteine through the conserved F or W. A D gene is named only where the DNA matches it firmly. A row's size may be missing; if present it is once, few, many or a size class.

CDR3 protein | CDR3 DNA | V gene | clone size | D gene | J gene
CASSLGTIVEETQYF | TGCGCCAGCAGCTTGGGGACTATTGTGGAAGAGACCCAGTACTTC | TRBV5-1 | . | . | TRBJ2-5
CSAPLLAGGPDEQFF | TGCAGTGCTCCCCTCCTAGCGGGGGGGCCTGATGAGCAGTTCTTC | TRBV20-1 | . | TRBD2 | TRBJ2-1
CSARPGTPSPQHF | TGCAGTGCTAGACCTGGGACCCCAAGCCCCCAGCATTTT | TRBV20-1 | . | . | TRBJ1-5
CASSLEGASTQNTEAFF | TGTGCCAGCAGCTTAGAGGGGGCCTCGACGCAGAACACTGAAGCTTTCTTT | TRBV7-9 | . | TRBD1 | TRBJ1-1
CASSDLRAHEQYF | TGTGCCAGCAGTGACCTCAGGGCCCACGAGCAGTACTTC | TRBV12-3/TRBV12-4 | few | . | TRBJ2-7
CATNPGGGASIEQFF | TGCGCCACCAACCCCGGGGGGGGCGCATCTATTGAGCAGTTCTTC | TRBV5-1 | . | TRBD2 | TRBJ2-1
CASSHLGQNEQFF | TGTGCCAGCAGCCACCTGGGACAAAATGAGCAGTTCTTC | TRBV3-1 | . | . | TRBJ2-1
CASSTTRQSIDGYTF | TGTGCCAGCAGTACGACCCGACAGAGTATTGATGGCTACACCTTC | TRBV6-1 | . | . | TRBJ1-2
CSARVALERGQPQHF | TGCAGTGCTAGAGTGGCCCTAGAACGGGGCCAGCCCCAGCATTTT | TRBV20-1 | many | . | TRBJ1-5
CASSRSGTYHTDTQYF | TGTGCCAGCAGTCGATCCGGGACTTACCACACAGATACGCAGTATTTT | TRBV28 | once | . | TRBJ2-3
CASSGSLGGRGSPLHF | TGTGCCAGCAGTGGAAGCTTAGGGGGCAGAGGATCACCCCTCCACTTT | TRBV6-1 | few | TRBD1 | TRBJ1-6
CASSQGGMGTSGRSWSDEQFF | TGTGCCAGCAGCCAAGGCGGGATGGGGACTAGCGGGAGATCTTGGTCCGATGAGCAGTTCTTC | TRBV3-1 | . | TRBD2 | TRBJ2-1
CASSLATVNSPLHF | TGTGCCAGCAGCTTAGCAACTGTTAATTCACCCCTCCACTTT | TRBV7-9 | few | . | TRBJ1-6
CASSLARGGPTQQTQYF | TGTGCCAGCAGCTTAGCGCGAGGAGGACCGACTCAGCAGACCCAGTACTTC | TRBV7-9 | few | . | TRBJ2-5
CASSSPTSHSSYNEQFF | TGCGCCAGCTCCTCCCCGACTAGCCACAGCTCCTACAATGAGCAGTTCTTC | TRBV5-1 | . | TRBD2 | TRBJ2-1
CASSYSTGLNEQYF | TGTGCCAGCAGTTACTCGACGGGATTAAACGAGCAGTACTTC | TRBV6-5 | few | . | TRBJ2-7
CSVQMIVNTEAFF | TGCAGCGTCCAGATGATCGTGAACACTGAAGCTTTCTTT | TRBV29-1 | many | . | TRBJ1-1
CASSPYHRTPGANVLTF | TGTGCCAGCAGCCCATATCACAGGACCCCTGGGGCCAACGTCCTGACTTTC | TRBV12-3/TRBV12-4 | few | . | TRBJ2-6
CASSQAQGPIGGYTF | TGCGCCAGCAGCCAAGCTCAGGGACCCATTGGTGGCTACACCTTC | TRBV4-1 | . | . | TRBJ1-2
CASSLGSEYQETQYF | TGTGCCAGCAGCTTGGGTTCGGAGTACCAGGAGACCCAGTACTTC | TRBV5-6 | . | . | TRBJ2-5
CASSDGALIGANVLTF | TGTGCCAGCAGTGATGGGGCCCTGATTGGGGCCAACGTCCTGACTTTC | TRBV25-1 | few | . | TRBJ2-6
CASSLLHGESEQYF | TGTGCCAGCAGCTTATTACACGGGGAAAGCGAGCAGTACTTC | TRBV11-2 | . | . | TRBJ2-7
CASSLEGRSNQPQHF | TGCGCCAGCAGCCTAGAGGGACGGAGCAATCAGCCCCAGCATTTT | TRBV5-1 | many | . | TRBJ1-5
CASKGTGGYEQYF | TGCGCCAGCAAGGGAACGGGAGGCTACGAGCAGTACTTC | TRBV5-1 | . | TRBD2 | TRBJ2-7
CSGSKVGTGELFF | TGCAGTGGTAGTAAAGTCGGGACCGGGGAGCTGTTTTTT | TRBV20-1 | . | . | TRBJ2-2
CSVSDRWSSYEQYF | TGCAGCGTGAGTGACAGGTGGAGCTCCTACGAGCAGTACTTC | TRBV29-1 | . | . | TRBJ2-7
CATNMGFFNSPLHF | TGCGCCACGAATATGGGATTCTTTAATTCACCCCTCCACTTT | TRBV5-1 | . | . | TRBJ1-6